This T cell receptor beta chain was recovered during a study of OX40 agonist ivuxolimab in advanced cancers. The CDR3 length is 17 residues. Trimming removed 1 base from V and 3 bases from J, with 16 bases in between. Germline CDR1 is SGHNT and CDR2 is YENEEA. This clone was seen just once. Clones were read by immunoSEQ multiplex PCR, and TCRdb kept only the in-frame ones, dropping some. Of more than 55,000 clones listed, around 86% were seen once; the top ten hold roughly 3.7%. This sequence joins TRBV11-3 and TRBJ2-4; the D gene could be TRBD1 or TRBD2 (5 bases each). The sequencing used CD4+ or CD8+ T cells sorted from blood, collected in a trial of the OX40 agonist ivuxolimab. The clonotype was recovered from an adult with an advanced solid tumor such as melanoma, head and neck, liver or kidney cancer. In DNA form, the CDR3 reads TGTGCCAGCAGCTTAGGACCCGGGACGGGGAACAAAAACATTCAGTACTTC. This encodes CASSLGPGTGNKNIQYF.